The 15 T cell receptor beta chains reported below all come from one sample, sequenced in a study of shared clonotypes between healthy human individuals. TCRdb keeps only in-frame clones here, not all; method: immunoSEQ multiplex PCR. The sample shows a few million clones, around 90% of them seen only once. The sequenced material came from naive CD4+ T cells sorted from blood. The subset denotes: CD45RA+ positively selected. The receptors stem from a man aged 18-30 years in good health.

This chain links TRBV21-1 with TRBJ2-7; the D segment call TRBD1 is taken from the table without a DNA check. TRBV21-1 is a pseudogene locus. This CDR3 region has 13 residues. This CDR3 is CASNERQGYEQYF. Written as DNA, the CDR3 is TGTGCCAGCAACGAGAGACAGGGGTACGAGCAGTACTTC.

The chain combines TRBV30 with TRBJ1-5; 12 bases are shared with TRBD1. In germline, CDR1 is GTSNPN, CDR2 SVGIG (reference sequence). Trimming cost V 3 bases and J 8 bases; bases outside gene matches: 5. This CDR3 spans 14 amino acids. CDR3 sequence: CAWRAGQGAEPQHF. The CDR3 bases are TGTGCCTGGAGGGCGGGACAGGGGGCAGAGCCCCAGCATTTT.

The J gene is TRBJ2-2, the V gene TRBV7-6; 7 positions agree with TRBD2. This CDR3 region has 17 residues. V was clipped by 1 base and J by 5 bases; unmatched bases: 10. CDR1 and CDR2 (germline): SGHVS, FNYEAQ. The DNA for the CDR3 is TGTGCCAGCAGCTTAGGCGTTAGGGCGGGAGTGACCGGGGAGCTGTTTTTT. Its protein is CASSLGVRAGVTGELFF.

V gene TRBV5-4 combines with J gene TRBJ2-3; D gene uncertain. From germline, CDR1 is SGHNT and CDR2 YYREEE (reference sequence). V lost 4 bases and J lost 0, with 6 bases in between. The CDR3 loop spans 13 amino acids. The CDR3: CASSDSSTDTQYF. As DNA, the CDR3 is TGTGCCAGCAGCGATTCAAGCACAGATACGCAGTATTTT.

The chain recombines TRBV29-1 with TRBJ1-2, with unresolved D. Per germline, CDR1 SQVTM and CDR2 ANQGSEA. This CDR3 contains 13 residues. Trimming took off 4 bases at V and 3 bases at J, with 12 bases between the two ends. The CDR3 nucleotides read TGCAGCGTTGCTGGCAGCGGAGACTATGGCTACACCTTC. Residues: CSVAGSGDYGYTF.

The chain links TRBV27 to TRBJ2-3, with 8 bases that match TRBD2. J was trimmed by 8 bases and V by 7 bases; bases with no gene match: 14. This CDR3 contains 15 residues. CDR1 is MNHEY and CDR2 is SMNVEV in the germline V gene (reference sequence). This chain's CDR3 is CASNNKAGVGGTQYF. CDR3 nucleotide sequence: TGTGCCAGCAACAACAAAGCGGGAGTGGGAGGTACGCAGTATTTT.

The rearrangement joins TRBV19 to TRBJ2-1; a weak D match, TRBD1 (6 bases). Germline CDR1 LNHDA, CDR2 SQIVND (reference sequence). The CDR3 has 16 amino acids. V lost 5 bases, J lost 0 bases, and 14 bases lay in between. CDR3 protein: CASSSSGASSYNEQFF. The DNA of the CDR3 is TGTGCCAGTAGTTCCTCAGGGGCTAGCTCCTACAATGAGCAGTTCTTC.

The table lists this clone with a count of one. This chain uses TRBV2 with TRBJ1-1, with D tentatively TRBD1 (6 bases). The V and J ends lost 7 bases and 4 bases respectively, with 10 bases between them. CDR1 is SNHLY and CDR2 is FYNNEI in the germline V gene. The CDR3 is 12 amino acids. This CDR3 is CASTAGATEAFF. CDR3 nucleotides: TGTGCCAGCACTGCAGGGGCCACTGAAGCTTTCTTT.

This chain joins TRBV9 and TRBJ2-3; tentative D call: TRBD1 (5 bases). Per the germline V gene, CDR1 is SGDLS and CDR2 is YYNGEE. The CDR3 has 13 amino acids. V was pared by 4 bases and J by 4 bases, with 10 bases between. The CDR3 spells CASSQGGSDTQYF. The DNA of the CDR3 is TGTGCCAGCAGCCAGGGTGGGTCAGATACGCAGTATTTT.

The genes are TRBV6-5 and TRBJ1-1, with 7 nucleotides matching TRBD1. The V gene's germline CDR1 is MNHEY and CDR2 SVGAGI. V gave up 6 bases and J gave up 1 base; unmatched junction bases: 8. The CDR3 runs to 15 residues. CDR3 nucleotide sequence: TGTGCCAGCAGACACAGGGACAGAAAGAACACTGAAGCTTTCTTT. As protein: CASRHRDRKNTEAFF.

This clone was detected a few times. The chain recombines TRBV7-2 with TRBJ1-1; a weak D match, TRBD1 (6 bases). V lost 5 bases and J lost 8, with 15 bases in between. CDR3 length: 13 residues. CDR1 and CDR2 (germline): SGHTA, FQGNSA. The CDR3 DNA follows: TGTGCCAGCAGCCGCGATAGGACAGCGGAAGCTTTCTTT. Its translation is CASSRDRTAEAFF.

The CDR3 coding sequence is TGCGCCAGCAGCTTGGAGGACAGGGCGAGGGGTGAAGCTTTCTTT. Its protein is CASSLEDRARGEAFF. J is TRBJ1-1 and V is TRBV5-1; 8 bases align to TRBD1. Per germline, CDR1 SGHRS and CDR2 YFSETQ. V was clipped by 0 bases and J by 7 bases; unmatched bases: 8. This CDR3 contains 15 residues.

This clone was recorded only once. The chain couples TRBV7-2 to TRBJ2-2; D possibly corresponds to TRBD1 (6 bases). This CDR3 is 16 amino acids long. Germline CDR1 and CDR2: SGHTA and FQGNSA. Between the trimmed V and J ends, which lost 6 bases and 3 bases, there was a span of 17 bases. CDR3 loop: CASRLTGKGYTGELFF. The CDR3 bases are TGTGCCAGCAGGTTGACAGGAAAGGGGTACACCGGGGAGCTGTTTTTT.

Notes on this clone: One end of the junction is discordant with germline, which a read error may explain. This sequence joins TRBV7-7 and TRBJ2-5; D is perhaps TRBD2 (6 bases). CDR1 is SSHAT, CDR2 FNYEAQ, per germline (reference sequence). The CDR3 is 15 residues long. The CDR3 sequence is CASSLEGRGQETQYF. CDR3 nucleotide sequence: TGTGCTAGCAGCCTCGAGGGTCGGGGGCAAGAGACCCAGTACTTC.

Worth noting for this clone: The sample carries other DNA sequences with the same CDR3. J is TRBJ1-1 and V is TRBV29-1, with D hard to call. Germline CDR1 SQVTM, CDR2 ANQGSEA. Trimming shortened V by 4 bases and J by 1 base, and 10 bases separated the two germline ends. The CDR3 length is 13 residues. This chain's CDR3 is CSVGGRTNTEAFF. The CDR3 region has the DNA TGCAGCGTTGGAGGACGGACGAACACTGAAGCTTTCTTT.